What follows are 15 T cell receptor beta chains derived from one specimen sequenced in a study of blood T cell repertoires in COVID-19. Libraries were prepared by immunoSEQ multiplex PCR; TCRdb keeps only in-frame clonotypes and omits some of them. The sample has about 140,000 clones, approximately 90% seen once. Sequenced: peripheral blood. The origin of the receptors is a woman between 45 and 60 years old with active or convalescent COVID-19.

The chain links TRBV11-2 to TRBJ1-2, with a possible D match to TRBD1 (5 bases). Germline-derived CDR1 and CDR2 are SGHAT and FQNNGV. This CDR3 has 14 residues. Trimming cost V 4 bases and J 4 bases, with 13 bases left between them. CDR3: CASSSNRQIYGYTF. CDR3 DNA: TGTGCCAGCAGCTCCAACCGACAGATCTATGGCTACACCTTC.

The chain is built from TRBV6-1 and TRBJ2-7, with TRBD1 as a possible D gene (5 bases). The CDR3 loop spans 11 amino acids. Trimming took 2 bases from V and 9 from J, leaving 8 bases between them. Looked up from germline, CDR1 is MNHNS and CDR2 is SASEGT. This chain's CDR3 is CASSERGRQYF. CDR3 coding DNA: TGTGCCAGCAGTGAAAGGGGTAGGCAGTACTTC.

The chain employs TRBV4-1 and TRBJ1-4; maybe TRBD1 (6 bases). The CDR3 covers 16 residues. Trimming took off 0 bases at V and 6 bases at J, with 14 bases between the two ends. Looked up from germline, CDR1 is MGHRA and CDR2 is YSYEKL. The DNA of the CDR3 is TGCGCCAGCAGCCAAGATCTATTGACAGGTTATGAAAAACTGTTTTTT. As protein: CASSQDLLTGYEKLFF.

The V gene is TRBV21-1, the J gene TRBJ2-1; no check of the table's D call, TRBD1, against the DNA was made. TRBV21-1 is a listed pseudogene. This CDR3 spans 16 amino acids. The DNA for the CDR3 is TGTGCCAGCAGCCCAGGAAGGGGATACACCTACAATGAGCAGTTCTTC. Translating gives CASSPGRGYTYNEQFF.

V usage is TRBV11-2 and J usage is TRBJ2-2, with D possibly TRBD2 on 5 matching bases. CDR3 length: 14 residues. The germline gives CDR1 SGHAT, CDR2 FQNNGV. V lost 1 base, J lost 6 bases, and 9 bases lay in between. The DNA for the CDR3 is TGTGCCAGCAGCTTAGTCGGAGGCCCCGGGGAGCTGTTTTTT. Its protein product is CASSLVGGPGELFF.

The chain uses TRBV28 and TRBJ1-3, with a tentative D call TRBD1 (6 bases). Per the germline V gene, CDR1 is MDHEN and CDR2 is SYDVKM. Trimming removed 6 bases at V and 0 bases at J, with 18 bases between. The CDR3 is 17 amino acids. The CDR3 DNA is TGTGCCAGCAGCTCGGTGGGGGCCGACTACTCTGGAAACACCATATATTTT. Translated, it gives CASSSVGADYSGNTIYF.

The V and J genes are TRBV28 and TRBJ1-3; the match to TRBD1 covers 9 bases. Germline values: CDR1 MDHEN, CDR2 SYDVKM. The CDR3 extends over 17 amino acids. V was clipped by 9 bases and J by 1 base; unmatched bases: 13. The CDR3 loop reads CASHTGGEVESGNTIYF. In nucleotides, the CDR3 is TGTGCCAGTCATACAGGGGGCGAGGTTGAATCTGGAAACACCATATATTTT. Variable domain in full (rest from reference TRBV28 and TRBJ1-3): DVKVTQSSRYLVKRTGEKVFLECVQDMDHENMFWYRQDPGLGLRLIYFSYDVKMKEKGDIPEGYSVSREKKERFSLILESASTNQTSMYLCASHTGGEVESGNTIYFGEGSWLTVV.

J is TRBJ2-1 and V is TRBV5-1, with 14 bases matching TRBD2. The CDR3 covers 18 residues. V gave up 3 bases and J gave up 1 base; unmatched junction bases: 6. Germline V lookup: CDR1 SGHRS, CDR2 YFSETQ. CDR3 nucleotide sequence: TGCGCCAGCAGCTCACCTGGGACTAGCGGGAGTTCCTACAATGAGCAGTTCTTC. Its protein is CASSSPGTSGSSYNEQFF.

The V gene is TRBV12-5, the J gene TRBJ1-1; D gene uncertain. V lost 6 bases to trimming and J lost 10 bases, with 24 bases between them. CDR1 LGHNT and CDR2 FRNRAP come from the germline V gene. CDR3 length: 15 residues. CDR3 nucleotides: TGTGCTAGTGGCCACCCCTCAGGTTTCCTAAGCGGAGCTTTCTTT. Its translation: CASGHPSGFLSGAFF. Together with reference TRBV12-5 and TRBJ1-1, the CDR3 gives the full variable domain: DARVTQTPRHKVTEMGQEVTMRCQPILGHNTVFWYRQTMMQGLELLAYFRNRAPLDDSGMPKDRFSAEMPDATLATLKIQPSEPRDSAVYFCASGHPSGFLSGAFFGQGTRLTVV.

This chain joins TRBV4-2 and TRBJ2-2, with 7 bases matching TRBD2. This CDR3 contains 17 residues. The V gene end was trimmed by 0 bases and the J gene end by 3 bases; junction bases not matched to a gene: 7. Looked up from germline, CDR1 is LGHNA and CDR2 is YNFKEQ. The CDR3 DNA reads TGTGCCAGCAGCCAAGACAGGGCTAGCGGAGACACCGGGGAGCTGTTTTTT. Protein sequence: CASSQDRASGDTGELFF.

The gene calls are TRBV4-3 and TRBJ1-5; D unclear. CDR1 and CDR2 from the germline V gene are LGHNA and YSLEER. V lost 0 bases and J lost 4, with 7 bases in between. This CDR3 comprises 14 residues. The DNA for the CDR3 is TGCGCCAGCAGCCAAGATCGGGGTAATCAGCCCCAGCATTTT. It encodes CASSQDRGNQPQHF.

J is TRBJ1-1 and V is TRBV10-3; 9 bases map to TRBD1. Trimming at V came to 8 bases and at J to 4 bases, leaving 17 bases not matched to a gene. CDR1 and CDR2 from the germline V gene are ENHRY and SYGVKD. The CDR3 spans 17 residues. CDR3 nucleotide sequence: TGTGCCATCGCTTCTACAACCGGGACAGGGAAGACCACTGAAGCTTTCTTT. Its translation is CAIASTTGTGKTTEAFF.

J is TRBJ2-7 and V is TRBV27; TRBD2 might be the D (5 bases). This CDR3 is built from 13 residues. The ends were cut back, 6 bases at V and 4 bases at J, with 13 bases in the middle. Germline assignment: CDR1 MNHEY and CDR2 SMNVEV (reference sequence). CDR3 nucleotide sequence: TGTGCCAGCAGCCCCGGGGTGGGGTACGAGCAGTACTTC. Translating gives CASSPGVGYEQYF.

This chain connects TRBV11-2 to TRBJ2-5; D gene unclear. The CDR3 has 15 residues. Germline V gives CDR1 SGHAT, CDR2 FQNNGV. V was clipped by 2 bases and J by 11 bases, with 21 bases between them. CDR3 amino acids: CASSLMSVSSQRQYF. The CDR3 nucleotides read TGTGCCAGCAGCTTAATGTCGGTGTCTTCCCAACGACAGTACTTC.

V gene TRBV4-1 combines with J gene TRBJ1-1; 7 nucleotides line up with TRBD1. The trim removed 2 bases at V and 4 bases at J, leaving 4 bases unmatched. CDR1 is MGHRA, CDR2 YSYEKL, per germline. The CDR3 sequence is 14 residues long. CDR3 sequence reads: CASSQNRGSTEAFF. CDR3 in DNA: TGCGCCAGCAGCCAAAACAGGGGTTCCACTGAAGCTTTCTTT.